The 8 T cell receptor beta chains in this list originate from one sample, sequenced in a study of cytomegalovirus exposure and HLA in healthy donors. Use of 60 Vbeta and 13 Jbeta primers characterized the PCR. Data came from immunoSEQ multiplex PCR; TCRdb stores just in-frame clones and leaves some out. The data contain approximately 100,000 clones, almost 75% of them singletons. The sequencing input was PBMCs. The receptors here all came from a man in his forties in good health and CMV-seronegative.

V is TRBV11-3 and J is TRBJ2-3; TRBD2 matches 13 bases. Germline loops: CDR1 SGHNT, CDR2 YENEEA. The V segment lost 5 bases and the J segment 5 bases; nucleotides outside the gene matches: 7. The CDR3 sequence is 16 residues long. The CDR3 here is CASSPGTSGEVDTQYF. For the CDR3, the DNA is TGTGCCAGCAGCCCGGGGACTAGCGGGGAGGTAGATACGCAGTATTTT.

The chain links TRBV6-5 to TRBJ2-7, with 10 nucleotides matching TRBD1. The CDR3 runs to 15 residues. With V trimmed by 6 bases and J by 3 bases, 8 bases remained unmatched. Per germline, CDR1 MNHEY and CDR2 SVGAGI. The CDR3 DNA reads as TGTGCCAGCAGCCCGGACAGGGGGGGTTTCTACGAGCAGTACTTC. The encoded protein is CASSPDRGGFYEQYF.

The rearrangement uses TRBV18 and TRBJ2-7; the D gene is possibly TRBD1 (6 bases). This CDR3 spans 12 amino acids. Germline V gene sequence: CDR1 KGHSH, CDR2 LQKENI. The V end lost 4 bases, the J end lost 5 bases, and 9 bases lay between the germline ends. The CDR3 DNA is TGTGCCAGCTCACTAACAGGGAACGAGCAGTACTTC. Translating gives CASSLTGNEQYF.

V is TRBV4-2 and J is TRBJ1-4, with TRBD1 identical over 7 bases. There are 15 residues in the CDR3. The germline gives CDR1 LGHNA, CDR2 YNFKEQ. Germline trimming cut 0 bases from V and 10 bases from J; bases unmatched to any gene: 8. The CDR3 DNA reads TGTGCCAGCAGCCAAGAAGGACAGGTTTTGCGAAAACTGTTTTTT. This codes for CASSQEGQVLRKLFF.

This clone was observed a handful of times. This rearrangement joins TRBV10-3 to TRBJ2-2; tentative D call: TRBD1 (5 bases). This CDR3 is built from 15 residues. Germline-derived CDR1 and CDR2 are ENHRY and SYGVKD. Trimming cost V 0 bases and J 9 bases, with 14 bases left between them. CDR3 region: CAISESLTGRRELFF. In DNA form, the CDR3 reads TGTGCCATCAGTGAGTCGCTAACAGGCCGACGGGAGCTGTTTTTT.

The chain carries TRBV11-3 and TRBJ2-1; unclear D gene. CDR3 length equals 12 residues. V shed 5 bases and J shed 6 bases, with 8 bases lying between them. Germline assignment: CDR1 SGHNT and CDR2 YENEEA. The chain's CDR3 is CASSTSPNEQFF. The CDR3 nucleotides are TGTGCCAGCAGCACATCCCCCAATGAGCAGTTCTTC.

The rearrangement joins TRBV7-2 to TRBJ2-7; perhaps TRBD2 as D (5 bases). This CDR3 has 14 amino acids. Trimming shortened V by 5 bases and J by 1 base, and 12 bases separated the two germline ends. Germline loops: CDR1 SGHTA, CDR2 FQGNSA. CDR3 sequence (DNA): TGTGCCAGCAGCGCACCGGGAAGATCCTACGAGCAGTACTTC. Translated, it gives CASSAPGRSYEQYF.

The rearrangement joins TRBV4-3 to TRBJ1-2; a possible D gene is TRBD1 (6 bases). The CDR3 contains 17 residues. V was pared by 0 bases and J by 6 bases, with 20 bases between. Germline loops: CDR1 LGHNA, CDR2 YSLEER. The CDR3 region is CASSQDRLAGAIDGYTF. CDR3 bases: TGCGCCAGCAGCCAAGATCGGTTAGCAGGGGCAATCGATGGCTACACCTTC.